Each of the 12 T cell receptor beta chains below was sequenced from the same sample in a study of early T cells in non-severe SARS-CoV-2 infection. TCRdb reprocessed the 5' RACE reads with MiXCR, giving one entry per CDR3 protein. This table holds over 55,000 distinct CDR3 sequences, roughly a tenth found once. Sequencing was performed on whole blood. The receptor source for this set is an adult who was a healthcare worker with PCR-confirmed SARS-CoV-2 infection or an uninfected control (not recorded which).

This clonotype appeared many times. The chain recombines TRBV7-9 with TRBJ1-3; D uncertain. Germline V gene sequence: CDR1 SEHNR, CDR2 FQNEAQ (reference sequence). CDR3 size: 12 residues. V lost 2 bases and J lost 4, with 3 bases in between. The CDR3 spells CASSLQGNTIYF. The CDR3 nucleotides read TGTGCCAGCAGCTTACAGGGAAACACCATATATTTT.

This clonotype was detected a few times. The chain combines TRBV19 with TRBJ2-7, with D uncertain. Germline CDR1 is LNHDA and CDR2 is SQIVND (reference sequence). The CDR3 has 15 amino acids. V was clipped by 8 bases and J by 3 bases, with 20 bases between them. As DNA, the CDR3 is TGTGCCAGTGCCGAGAGGCCGTCAAACCTCTACGAGCAGTACGTC. Its translation: CASAERPSNLYEQYV.

This clonotype came up a few times. The chain is built from TRBV29-1 and TRBJ2-1, with 8 bases lining up with TRBD2. The germline V gene has CDR1 SQVTM and CDR2 ANQGSEA. V lost 0 bases, J lost 1 base, and 14 bases stayed unmatched. This CDR3 is 19 amino acids long. CDR3 DNA: TGCAGCGTTGAAGATCCATACACGGGGAGCGGGGGATCCTACAATGAGCAGTTCTTC. Protein product: CSVEDPYTGSGGSYNEQFF.

This clonotype was counted between two and nine times. The chain has TRBV7-2 and TRBJ1-5; D is possibly TRBD1 (5 bases). This CDR3 is 14 amino acids long. V lost 6 bases to trimming and J lost 7 bases, with 16 bases between them. The germline gives CDR1 SGHTA, CDR2 FQGNSA. The CDR3 reads CASSSRDPAQPQHF. Written as DNA, the CDR3 is TGTGCCAGCAGTTCCCGGGACCCGGCCCAGCCCCAGCATTTT.

The chain joins TRBV10-2 to TRBJ2-7; D is possibly TRBD1 (6 bases). CDR3 length equals 16 residues. V was cut by 2 bases and J by 0 bases, with 14 bases left in between. Per the germline V gene, CDR1 is WSHSY and CDR2 is SAAADI. CDR3: CASSETNRASSYEQYV. Written as DNA, the CDR3 is TGCGCCAGCAGTGAGACGAACAGGGCCAGCTCCTACGAGCAGTACGTC.

At least ten counts were recorded for this clonotype. This chain joins TRBV18 and TRBJ1-1; D gene ambiguous. The CDR3 is made up of 14 amino acids. The V end lost 3 bases, the J end lost 5 bases, and 13 bases lay between the germline ends. In germline, CDR1 is KGHSH, CDR2 LQKENI. This CDR3 reads CASSPLEGFTEAFF. The CDR3, as DNA: TGTGCCAGCTCACCTCTGGAGGGCTTTACTGAAGCTTTCTTT.

This clonotype was observed a handful of times. The chain has TRBV5-5 and TRBJ2-7; D may be TRBD1 (5 bases). V was cut by 0 bases and J by 4 bases, with 20 bases left in between. The CDR3 consists of 17 residues. Germline-derived CDR1 and CDR2 are SGHKS and YYEKEE (reference sequence). The chain's CDR3 is CASSLAAGSPGLYEQYV. In DNA form, the CDR3 reads TGTGCCAGCAGCTTGGCGGCAGGGTCACCCGGGTTATACGAGCAGTACGTC.

The V gene is TRBV5-1, the J gene TRBJ2-1; TRBD2 agrees at 8 bases. Germline CDR1 and CDR2: SGHRS and YFSETQ. The CDR3 runs 15 residues. The J segment lost 5 bases and the V segment lost 5 bases, leaving 9 bases of the junction unmatched. CDR3 in amino acids: CASRASGGHNNEQFF. In DNA form, the CDR3 reads TGCGCCAGCAGGGCCAGCGGGGGCCACAACAATGAGCAGTTCTTC.

This clonotype appeared many times. The chain is built from TRBV3-1 and TRBJ2-7; TRBD1 agrees at 8 bases. Germline values: CDR1 LGHDT, CDR2 YNNKEL (reference sequence). There are 13 residues in the CDR3. J lost 3 bases, V lost 6 bases, and 4 bases had no gene match. The CDR3 is CASSRTGYYEQYV. CDR3 coding DNA: TGTGCCAGCAGTCGGACAGGGTACTACGAGCAGTACGTC.

This clonotype showed up many times. The V call is TRBV10-1, the J call TRBJ2-1; D is unresolved. The V and J ends lost 0 bases and 0 bases respectively, with 9 bases between them. The germline CDR1 and CDR2 sequences are WNHNN and SYGVQD (reference sequence). The CDR3 has 16 amino acids. The CDR3 loop is CASSESSASSYNEQFF. CDR3 sequence (DNA): TGCGCCAGCAGTGAGTCGAGTGCCAGCTCCTACAATGAGCAGTTCTTC.

This clonotype was detected only a few times. The V gene is TRBV2, the J gene TRBJ2-7, with D possibly matching TRBD2 (6 bases). Germline values: CDR1 SNHLY, CDR2 FYNNEI. This CDR3 has 14 amino acids. V lost 1 base to trimming and J lost 0 bases, with 7 bases between them. The CDR3 here is CASSEGGLSYEQYV. In nucleotides, the CDR3 is TGTGCCAGCAGTGAAGGGGGACTCTCCTACGAGCAGTACGTC.

The rearrangement uses TRBV12-3 or TRBV12-4 and TRBJ1-1, with a weak D call TRBD1 (5 bases). The CDR3 runs 14 residues. V lost 6 bases and J lost 4, with 15 bases in between. The CDR3 sequence: CASRSGAGGTEAFF. CDR3 bases: TGTGCCAGCAGAAGCGGGGCGGGGGGCACTGAAGCTTTCTTT.